These 24 T cell receptor beta chains originate from one sample sequenced in a study of cytomegalovirus exposure and HLA in healthy donors (dated by TCRdb to 2016 to 2017). Receptor amplification or capture employed the immunoSEQ multiplex PCR assay. For the multiplex PCR, a mixture combining 60 forward primers for TCR Vbeta segments and 13 reverse primers for TCR Jbeta segments was used. TCRdb limited this immuneACCESS table to in-frame rearrangements with V and J called. A share of clones is missing; checked studies link under half to unresolved V genes, and the rest is unexplained. The sample table holds 110,000 or so clones, of which 82% were seen once. The top ten clonotypes cover roughly 2.6% of the sample. Sequencing was carried out using PBMCs. The receptor source for this set is a woman under 30 in good health and CMV-seronegative.

A single count supports this clone. J is TRBJ2-7 and V is TRBV18; D is possibly TRBD2 (6 bases). Looked up from germline, CDR1 is KGHSH and CDR2 is LQKENI. This CDR3 has 15 residues. Trimming pared 3 bases from V and 6 bases from J, leaving 18 bases between. CDR3 sequence reads: CASSPSGEKGLEQYF. CDR3 coding DNA: TGTGCCAGCTCACCGTCGGGGGAGAAGGGCCTCGAGCAGTACTTC.

The chain has TRBV19 and TRBJ1-5; D gene uncertain. Germline V CDR1 and CDR2: LNHDA, SQIVND (reference sequence). There are 15 residues in the CDR3. The germline V and J ends were trimmed by 3 bases and 0 bases, with 9 bases remaining between them. The CDR3 nucleotides read TGTGCCAGTAGTATCACAGCAGGTAGCAATCAGCCCCAGCATTTT. Protein product: CASSITAGSNQPQHF.

The gene calls are TRBV11-3 and TRBJ2-5, with D possibly TRBD2 on 5 matching bases. V was pared by 5 bases and J by 7 bases, with 14 bases between. This CDR3 has 13 amino acids. Germline V gene data show CDR1 as SGHNT and CDR2 as YENEEA. The CDR3 DNA is TGTGCCAGCAGCCTGGCGCCTGCGGGGACCCAGTACTTC. It translates to CASSLAPAGTQYF.

This sequence joins TRBV11-3 and TRBJ2-1, with 9 bases aligning to TRBD1. The CDR3 totals 13 residues. The V gene's germline CDR1 is SGHNT and CDR2 YENEEA. V was clipped by 8 bases and J by 7 bases; unmatched bases: 6. In nucleotides, the CDR3 is TGTGCCAGCCGAGGGACAGGGTTTAATGAGCAGTTCTTC. This translates into CASRGTGFNEQFF.

The table lists this clone with a count of one. The chain has TRBV5-1 and TRBJ1-1; a weak D match, TRBD1 (5 bases). Germline-derived CDR1 and CDR2 are SGHRS and YFSETQ. Trimming stripped 3 bases from V and 2 bases from J, with 17 bases between. The CDR3 totals 16 residues. The CDR3 loop is CASSSLGLGENTEAFF. The CDR3 DNA is TGCGCCAGCAGCTCTCTGGGTCTAGGGGAAAACACTGAAGCTTTCTTT. Variable domain in full (rest from reference TRBV5-1 and TRBJ1-1): KAGVTQTPRYLIKTRGQQVTLSCSPISGHRSVSWYQQTPGQGLQFLFEYFSETQRNKGNFPGRFSGRQFSNSRSEMNVSTLELGDSALYLCASSSLGLGENTEAFFGQGTRLTVV.

The chain carries TRBV7-2 and TRBJ2-3; 9 nucleotides align to TRBD1. The germline CDR1 and CDR2 sequences are SGHTA and FQGNSA. The V gene end was trimmed by 5 bases and the J gene end by 9 bases; junction bases not matched to a gene: 12. The CDR3 is 15 amino acids. The CDR3 sequence: CASSPRTGDSGTQYF. DNA of the CDR3: TGTGCCAGCAGCCCACGGACAGGGGATTCGGGAACGCAGTATTTT.

This clone was counted a single time. J is TRBJ2-4 and V is TRBV21-1; no check of the table's D call, TRBD2, against the DNA was made. TRBV21-1 is termed a pseudogene. The length of the CDR3 is 13 residues. This chain's CDR3 is CASSRGRGGIQYF. CDR3 bases: TGTGCCAGCAGCAGGGGACGGGGGGGCATTCAGTACTTC.

The chain uses TRBV6-5 and TRBJ1-1; D uncertain. This CDR3 contains 12 residues. Germline CDR1 MNHEY, CDR2 SVGAGI. The germline V and J ends were trimmed by 0 bases and 4 bases, with 3 bases remaining between them. CDR3 amino acids: CASSYSSTEAFF. The CDR3 DNA reads as TGTGCCAGCAGTTACTCGAGCACTGAAGCTTTCTTT.

The V gene is TRBV29-1, the J gene TRBJ1-2; 9 bases fit TRBD1. Germline CDR1 and CDR2: SQVTM and ANQGSEA. There are 14 residues in the CDR3. V dropped 3 bases and J dropped 4; count of bases not matched to a gene: 6. For the CDR3, the DNA is TGCAGCGTTGACATACAGGGGGCCGGCTATGGCTACACCTTC. As protein: CSVDIQGAGYGYTF.

This chain connects TRBV5-1 to TRBJ2-7; 8 positions match TRBD1. Germline V gene sequence: CDR1 SGHRS, CDR2 YFSETQ. V lost 4 bases and J lost 1; bases outside the gene matches: 7. The CDR3 sequence is 15 residues long. The CDR3 spells CASSGDRLGSYEQYF. CDR3 DNA sequence: TGCGCCAGCAGCGGGGACAGGCTGGGTTCCTACGAGCAGTACTTC.

This chain uses TRBV7-2 with TRBJ1-1; the match to TRBD1 covers 7 bases. The V gene's germline CDR1 is SGHTA and CDR2 FQGNSA. The CDR3 has 14 amino acids. Trimming at V came to 7 bases and at J to 5 bases, leaving 10 bases not matched to a gene. In DNA form, the CDR3 reads TGTGCCAGCACCCTCTCAGGGGGGTGGACTGAAGCTTTCTTT. Translation: CASTLSGGWTEAFF.

This chain links TRBV27 with TRBJ1-1; TRBD1 aligns across 11 bases. V shed 5 bases, J shed 5 bases, and the junction held 10 bases outside the gene matches. The CDR3 extends over 16 amino acids. Germline CDR1 and CDR2: MNHEY and SMNVEV (reference sequence). This chain's CDR3 is CASSRGQGAVGTEAFF. CDR3 in DNA: TGTGCCAGCAGTCGAGGACAGGGGGCGGTAGGGACTGAAGCTTTCTTT.

For this clone: This sample includes further DNA sequences coding for the same CDR3. The chain links TRBV28 to TRBJ1-2, with D perhaps matching TRBD1 (6 bases). Germline V lookup: CDR1 MDHEN, CDR2 SYDVKM. V was clipped by 6 bases and J by 7 bases, with 15 bases between them. The CDR3 totals 13 residues. The CDR3 sequence: CASSLQGRGGYTF. The CDR3 nucleotides read TGTGCCAGCAGCCTACAGGGACGTGGTGGCTACACCTTC.

The genes are TRBV6-5 and TRBJ2-7, with TRBD2 matching 9 bases. The trim removed 6 bases at V and 3 bases at J, leaving 9 bases unmatched. CDR1 and CDR2 from the germline V gene are MNHEY and SVGAGI. The CDR3 is 15 residues long. CDR3: CASSLGTSRNYEQYF. DNA of the CDR3: TGTGCCAGCAGCCTAGGGACTAGCAGGAACTACGAGCAGTACTTC.

The chain uses TRBV27 and TRBJ1-5, with 7 bases aligning to TRBD1. CDR1 and CDR2 (germline): MNHEY, SMNVEV (reference sequence). The J segment lost 5 bases and the V segment lost 3 bases, leaving 4 bases of the junction unmatched. The CDR3 runs to 14 residues. CDR3 sequence: CASSFTRGDQPQHF. DNA for the CDR3: TGTGCCAGCAGTTTTACCAGGGGGGATCAGCCCCAGCATTTT.

The V call is TRBV11-3, the J call TRBJ2-7; TRBD1 matches 9 bases. Germline loops: CDR1 SGHNT, CDR2 YENEEA. With 5 bases clipped from V and 2 bases from J, the junction kept 4 bases outside the gene matches. This CDR3 has 14 residues. The CDR3: CASSPGQGPYEQYV. CDR3 nucleotide sequence: TGTGCCAGCAGCCCGGGACAGGGCCCCTACGAGCAGTACGTC.

In this sample, this clone turned up a few times. The J gene is TRBJ1-3, the V gene TRBV6-5, with D possibly TRBD1 on 6 matching bases. This CDR3 is 15 amino acids long. Germline CDR1 and CDR2: MNHEY and SVGAGI. The germline V and J ends were trimmed by 6 bases and 4 bases, with 16 bases remaining between them. The CDR3 protein is CASSPTGSGGNTIYF. CDR3 in DNA: TGTGCCAGCAGCCCCACAGGGTCCGGAGGAAACACCATATATTTT.

The J gene is TRBJ2-1, the V gene TRBV11-2, with D maybe TRBD2 (6 bases). V was shortened by 5 bases and J by 4 bases, with 21 bases between the two germline ends. The germline V gene encodes CDR1 SGHAT and CDR2 FQNNGV. The CDR3 length is 17 residues. CDR3 amino acids: CASSAAHVAARYNEQFF. In DNA form, the CDR3 reads TGTGCCAGCAGCGCCGCCCACGTAGCGGCTAGATACAATGAGCAGTTCTTC.

This clone has a single count. V gene TRBV11-2 combines with J gene TRBJ1-2; a weak D match, TRBD1 (5 bases). The ends were cut back, 8 bases at V and 5 bases at J, with 9 bases in the middle. Germline-derived CDR1 and CDR2 are SGHAT and FQNNGV. The CDR3 has 11 residues. CDR3 protein: CASRGGYGYTF. The DNA of the CDR3 is TGTGCCAGCCGTGGGGGGTATGGCTACACCTTC.

V is TRBV2 and J is TRBJ2-1; TRBD2 might be the D (6 bases). Trimming took 6 bases from V and 0 from J, leaving 15 bases between them. Germline assignment: CDR1 SNHLY and CDR2 FYNNEI. The CDR3 is made up of 16 amino acids. The CDR3 loop is CASRLSGASSYNEQFF. CDR3 in DNA: TGTGCCAGCAGGCTTAGCGGAGCTTCCTCCTACAATGAGCAGTTCTTC. The complete variable domain, with remaining parts taken from reference TRBV2 and TRBJ2-1, reads EPEVTQTPSHQVTQMGQEVILRCVPISNHLYFYWYRQILGQKVEFLVSFYNNEISEKSEIFDDQFSVERPDGSNFTLKIRSTKLEDSAMYFCASRLSGASSYNEQFFGPGTRLTVL.

The V and J genes are TRBV28 and TRBJ2-6; TRBD2 is a possible D gene (7 bases). Germline V lookup: CDR1 MDHEN, CDR2 SYDVKM. Trimming shortened V by 6 bases and J by 4 bases, and 13 bases separated the two germline ends. The CDR3 spans 15 residues. The DNA of the CDR3 is TGTGCCAGCAGAACCGGGGGGCAAGGGGCCAACGTCCTGACTTTC. Residues: CASRTGGQGANVLTF. Full variable domain (remainder filled in from reference TRBV28 and TRBJ2-6): DVKVTQSSRYLVKRTGEKVFLECVQDMDHENMFWYRQDPGLGLRLIYFSYDVKMKEKGDIPEGYSVSREKKERFSLILESASTNQTSMYLCASRTGGQGANVLTFGAGSRLTVL.

J is TRBJ2-1 and V is TRBV11-2; 7 bases align to TRBD2. With V trimmed by 4 bases and J by 3 bases, 12 bases remained unmatched. Germline lookup yields CDR1 SGHAT and CDR2 FQNNGV. The CDR3 loop spans 17 amino acids. DNA of the CDR3: TGTGCCAGCAGCTCCCGGAGCGGGGCCTTCTTCTACAATGAGCAGTTCTTC. Encoded protein: CASSSRSGAFFYNEQFF.

V is TRBV6-1 and J is TRBJ2-7; 8 bases align to TRBD1. CDR1 and CDR2 from the germline V gene are MNHNS and SASEGT. With 8 bases clipped from V and 5 bases from J, the junction kept 11 bases outside the gene matches. The CDR3 covers 14 residues. CDR3 DNA: TGTGCCAGCGAGGTTGGCAGGGGGCTAGACGAGCAGTACTTC. Its protein product is CASEVGRGLDEQYF.

The rearrangement uses TRBV28 and TRBJ2-5, with no clear D. The germline CDR1 and CDR2 sequences are MDHEN and SYDVKM. V gave up 2 bases and J gave up 4 bases, with 2 bases separating them. The CDR3 loop spans 11 amino acids. CDR3 nucleotide sequence: TGTGCCAGCAGTTTACTAGAGACCCAGTACTTC. It yields the protein CASSLLETQYF.